These 4 T cell receptor beta chains originate from one sample sequenced in a study of CD8 T cells in Susac syndrome (dated by TCRdb to the late 2010s). Libraries were made using the immunoSEQ multiplex PCR assay. RNA was extracted with the RNeasy kit and about 0.5 to 1 ug was reverse transcribed using random hexamers. TCRdb trimmed the raw reads at Q25, called clones with MiXCR and kept productive beta chains. All rows with the same CDR3 protein become a single entry with the most common DNA and genes. This sample holds 160,000 or so distinct CDR3 sequences; roughly 96% were observed only once. The ten biggest clones cover about 0.15% of the sample. The sequenced sample consisted of CD8+ T cells from PBMCs. The receptors derive from a human donor with multiple sclerosis.

V and J are TRBV5-1 and TRBJ2-7; D call uncertain. Deletions cut 1 base from V and 5 bases from J, with 16 bases between. From germline, CDR1 is SGHRS and CDR2 YFSETQ. This CDR3 is 15 amino acids long. The CDR3: CASSLIGPLGNEQYF. CDR3 nucleotide sequence: TGCGCCAGCAGCTTGATCGGGCCCTTAGGGAACGAGCAGTACTTC.

This chain connects TRBV29-1 to TRBJ2-3; 7 bases fit TRBD2. Germline values: CDR1 SQVTM, CDR2 ANQGSEA. This CDR3 comprises 15 residues. The CDR3 DNA is TGCAACGTCGGGGCTAGCGGTGGGAGGGGAGATACGCAGTATTTT. Translation: CNVGASGGRGDTQYF.

V gene TRBV7-9 combines with J gene TRBJ2-7; no clear D. Trimming took off 2 bases at V and 6 bases at J, with 8 bases between the two ends. This CDR3 comprises 12 residues. Looked up from germline, CDR1 is SEHNR and CDR2 is FQNEAQ (reference sequence). CDR3 region: CASSLYGPEQYF. CDR3 in DNA: TGTGCCAGCAGCTTATACGGGCCCGAGCAGTACTTC.

J is TRBJ2-7 and V is TRBV2, with D tentatively TRBD1 (7 bases). The CDR3 length is 13 residues. The germline V and J ends were trimmed by 8 bases and 2 bases, with 13 bases remaining between them. Germline V lookup: CDR1 SNHLY, CDR2 FYNNEI. In DNA, the CDR3 is TGTGCCAGCGGCGGGACAGATACCTACGAGCAGTACTTC. As protein: CASGGTDTYEQYF.